The 16 T cell receptor beta chains given below trace back to one sample, sequenced in a study of identical twins. TCRdb fed the 5' RACE reads into MiXCR, producing one record per CDR3 protein. The sample contains around 960,000 distinct CDR3 sequences, roughly 12% of which appear only once. This sample was shared with a second study, whose subject was yellow fever vaccine responses in identical twins.

Sequenced sample: PBMCs. All receptors come from a woman younger than 35 in good health.

The sample holds many counts of this clonotype. The gene calls are TRBV5-1 and TRBJ1-1, with 7 bases identical to TRBD1. Germline V lookup: CDR1 SGHRS, CDR2 YFSETQ. This CDR3 is built from 14 residues. The junction had 5 bases not matched to a gene; V was cut back by 3 bases and J by 3 bases. The CDR3 DNA is TGCGCCAGCAGCTCGGGACAGACGGACACTGAAGCTTTCTTT. Its protein product is CASSSGQTDTEAFF.

V and J are TRBV12-3 or TRBV12-4 and TRBJ1-1, with D possibly matching TRBD1 (6 bases). The ends were cut back, 7 bases at V and 12 bases at J, with 24 bases in the middle. This CDR3 region has 14 residues. CDR3 protein: CASTLQGRRGRTFF. DNA of the CDR3: TGTGCCAGCACCTTACAGGGAAGACGTGGTCGAACTTTCTTT.

This clonotype was detected a few times. This chain connects TRBV12-5 to TRBJ2-7; 10 positions agree with TRBD2. Germline V lookup: CDR1 LGHNT, CDR2 FRNRAP. This CDR3 is built from 13 residues. This CDR3 is CAVLGLAGDEQYF. CDR3 nucleotides: TGTGCCGTCCTCGGGCTAGCGGGAGACGAGCAGTACTTC.

J is TRBJ1-4 and V is TRBV20-1; D possibly corresponds to TRBD1 (5 bases). Germline V gene data show CDR1 as DFQATT and CDR2 as SNEGSKA (reference sequence). Trimming took off 0 bases at V and 3 bases at J, with 11 bases between the two ends. This CDR3 contains 15 residues. This CDR3 is CSARDGGLANEKLFF. The CDR3 region has the DNA TGCAGTGCTAGAGATGGGGGTTTGGCTAATGAAAAACTGTTTTTT.

The rearrangement joins TRBV11-2 to TRBJ1-6; tentative D call: TRBD1 (5 bases). The V and J ends lost 5 bases and 0 bases respectively, with 14 bases between them. There are 17 residues in the CDR3. CDR1 SGHAT and CDR2 FQNNGV come from the germline V gene. The chain's CDR3 is CASSQGSRSSYNSPLHF. DNA of the CDR3: TGTGCCAGCAGCCAGGGAAGTAGAAGCTCCTATAATTCACCCCTCCACTTT.

The chain carries TRBV7-3 and TRBJ2-2, with 11 positions matching TRBD2. The CDR3 is made up of 16 amino acids. The germline CDR1 and CDR2 sequences are SGHTA and FQGTGA. With V trimmed by 5 bases and J by 5 bases, 7 bases remained unmatched. The CDR3 sequence is CASSPLAGDGTGELFF. CDR3 in DNA: TGTGCCAGCAGCCCACTAGCGGGAGACGGGACCGGGGAGCTGTTTTTT.

This clonotype came up many times. This sequence joins TRBV11-2 and TRBJ1-2, with TRBD1 matching over 7 bases. Unmatched junction bases numbered 4, after V lost 6 bases and J lost 0 bases. The CDR3 covers 14 residues. Germline values: CDR1 SGHAT, CDR2 FQNNGV. The CDR3 DNA sequence: TGTGCCAGCAGGAGAACAGGGGCTAACTATGGCTACACCTTC. Its translation: CASRRTGANYGYTF. The whole variable domain, filled in from reference TRBV11-2 and TRBJ1-2, reads EAGVAQSPRYKIIEKRQSVAFWCNPISGHATLYWYQQILGQGPKLLIQFQNNGVVDDSQLPKDRFSAERLKGVDSTLKIQPAKLEDSAVYLCASRRTGANYGYTFGSGTRLTVV.

This chain uses TRBV5-1 with TRBJ2-1, with 8 bases aligning to TRBD1. V lost 3 bases and J lost 7; bases outside the gene matches: 6. Germline CDR1 is SGHRS and CDR2 is YFSETQ. The CDR3 totals 14 residues. This CDR3 reads CASSYSDRVNEQFF. The CDR3 nucleotides read TGCGCCAGCAGCTATTCGGACAGGGTGAATGAGCAGTTCTTC.

This clonotype has more than one count but fewer than ten. The chain has TRBV12-3 or TRBV12-4 and TRBJ1-2; 7 nucleotides match TRBD1. V shed 7 bases, J shed 1 base, and the junction held 9 bases outside the gene matches. The CDR3 totals 15 residues. The CDR3 DNA follows: TGTGCCAGCAAAATCGGGACAGCCAATAACTATGGCTACACCTTC. It is translated as CASKIGTANNYGYTF.

This clonotype was seen more than once but under ten times. J is TRBJ1-1 and V is TRBV3-1; D remains ambiguous. V was pared by 1 base and J by 10 bases, with 13 bases between. From germline, CDR1 is LGHDT and CDR2 YNNKEL (reference sequence). The CDR3 runs 13 residues. The CDR3 DNA sequence: TGTGCCAGCAGCCAAGGGGTCACCTTTACAGCTTTCTTT. This translates into CASSQGVTFTAFF.

This clonotype occurred a few times. This sequence joins TRBV6-1 and TRBJ1-5; D call uncertain. Trimming removed 2 bases at V and 3 bases at J, with 2 bases between. Per germline, CDR1 MNHNS and CDR2 SASEGT. The CDR3 is 12 amino acids. The CDR3 sequence: CASSEYNQPQHF. CDR3 nucleotides: TGTGCCAGCAGTGAATACAATCAGCCCCAGCATTTT.

This clonotype has only a few counts. The V call is TRBV4-1, the J call TRBJ2-1; D possibly corresponds to TRBD2 (6 bases). The germline gives CDR1 MGHRA, CDR2 YSYEKL. The V end lost 0 bases, the J end lost 6 bases, and 12 bases lay between the germline ends. This CDR3 is built from 15 residues. The CDR3 DNA reads TGCGCCAGCAGCCAAGATTGGGCGGGATCCAATGAGCAGTTCTTC. This codes for CASSQDWAGSNEQFF.

The rearrangement uses TRBV6-1 and TRBJ2-7; 10 nucleotides match TRBD2. The CDR3 runs to 14 residues. V lost 5 bases, J lost 6 bases, and 7 bases stayed unmatched. Germline CDR1 reads MNHNS; CDR2 reads SASEGT. This chain's CDR3 is CASSTLAGVPEQYF. The CDR3 nucleotides read TGTGCCAGCAGTACCCTAGCGGGAGTCCCCGAGCAGTACTTC.

This clonotype has just a few counts. The CDR3 here is CASSYSSGEAEAFF. DNA of the CDR3: TGTGCCAGCAGTTACTCCTCCGGGGAGGCTGAAGCTTTCTTT. The V gene is TRBV6-5, the J gene TRBJ1-1, with unresolved D. Germline V gives CDR1 MNHEY, CDR2 SVGAGI. The CDR3 sequence is 14 residues long. The V end was cut by 0 bases, the J end by 6 bases, with 11 bases between.

The gene calls are TRBV18 and TRBJ2-5; 7 bases match TRBD1. Germline trimming cut 6 bases from V and 0 bases from J; bases unmatched to any gene: 19. The CDR3 has 19 amino acids. Germline V gene sequence: CDR1 KGHSH, CDR2 LQKENI. CDR3 sequence (DNA): TGTGCCAGCTCGCCTACAACAGGGGCGCGTCGGAGGTACCAAGAGACCCAGTACTTC. This codes for CASSPTTGARRRYQETQYF. Drawing the rest from reference TRBV18 and TRBJ2-5, the complete variable domain is NAGVMQNPRHLVRRRGQEARLRCSPMKGHSHVYWYRQLPEEGLKFMVYLQKENIIDESGMPKERFSAEFPKEGPSILRIQQVVRGDSAAYFCASSPTTGARRRYQETQYFGPGTRLLVL.

This clonotype was counted ten times or more. V and J are TRBV7-7 and TRBJ2-5; no reliable D call. The CDR3 runs to 13 residues. Germline CDR1 and CDR2: SSHAT and FNYEAQ (reference sequence). V was clipped by 0 bases and J by 5 bases, with 7 bases between them. The CDR3: CASSLARLETQYF. DNA for the CDR3: TGTGCCAGCAGCTTAGCTCGGCTGGAGACCCAGTACTTC.